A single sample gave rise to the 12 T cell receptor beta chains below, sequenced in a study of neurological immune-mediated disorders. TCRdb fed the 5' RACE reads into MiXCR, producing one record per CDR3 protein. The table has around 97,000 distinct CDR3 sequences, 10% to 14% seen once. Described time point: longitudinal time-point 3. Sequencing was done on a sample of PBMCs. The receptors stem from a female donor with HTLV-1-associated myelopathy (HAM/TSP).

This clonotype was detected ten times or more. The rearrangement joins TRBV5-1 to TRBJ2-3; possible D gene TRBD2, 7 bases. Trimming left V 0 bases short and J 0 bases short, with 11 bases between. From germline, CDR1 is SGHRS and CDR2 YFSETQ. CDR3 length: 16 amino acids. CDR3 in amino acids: CASSLDRGGSTDTQYF. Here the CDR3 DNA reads TGCGCCAGCAGCTTGGATAGGGGGGGGAGCACAGATACGCAGTATTTT.

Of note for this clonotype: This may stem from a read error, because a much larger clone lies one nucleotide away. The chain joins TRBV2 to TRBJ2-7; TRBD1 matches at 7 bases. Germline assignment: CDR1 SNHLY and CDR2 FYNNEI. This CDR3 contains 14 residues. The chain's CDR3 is CASSGRTGDYELYF. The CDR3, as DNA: TGTGCCAGCAGTGGTCGGACAGGAGACTACGAGCTGTACTTC.

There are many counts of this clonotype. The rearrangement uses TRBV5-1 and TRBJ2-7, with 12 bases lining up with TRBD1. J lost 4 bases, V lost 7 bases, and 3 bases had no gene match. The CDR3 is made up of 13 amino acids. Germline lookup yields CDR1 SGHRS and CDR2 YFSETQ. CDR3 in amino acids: CASSGQGAYEQYF. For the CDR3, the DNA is TGCGCCAGCTCGGGACAGGGGGCTTACGAGCAGTACTTC. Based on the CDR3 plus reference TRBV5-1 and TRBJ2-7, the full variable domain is KAGVTQTPRYLIKTRGQQVTLSCSPISGHRSVSWYQQTPGQGLQFLFEYFSETQRNKGNFPGRFSGRQFSNSRSEMNVSTLELGDSALYLCASSGQGAYEQYFGPGTRLTVT.

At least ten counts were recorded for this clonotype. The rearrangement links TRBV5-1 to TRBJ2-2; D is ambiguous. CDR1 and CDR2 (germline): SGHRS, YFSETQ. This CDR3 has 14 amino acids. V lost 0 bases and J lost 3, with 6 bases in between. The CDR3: CASSLGTHTGELFF. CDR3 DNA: TGCGCCAGCAGCTTGGGGACCCACACCGGGGAGCTGTTTTTT.

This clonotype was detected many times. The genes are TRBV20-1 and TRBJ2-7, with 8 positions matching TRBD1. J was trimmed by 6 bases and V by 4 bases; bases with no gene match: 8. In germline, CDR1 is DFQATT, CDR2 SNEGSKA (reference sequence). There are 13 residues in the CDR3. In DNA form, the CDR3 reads TGCAGTGCTACCCCCAACGACAGGGGCGAGCAGTACTTC. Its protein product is CSATPNDRGEQYF.

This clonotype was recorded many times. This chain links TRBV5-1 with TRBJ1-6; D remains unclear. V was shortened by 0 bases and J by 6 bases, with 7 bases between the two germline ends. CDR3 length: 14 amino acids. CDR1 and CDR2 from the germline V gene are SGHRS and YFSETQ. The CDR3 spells CASSLEVSNSPLHF. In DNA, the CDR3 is TGCGCCAGCAGCTTGGAAGTCAGTAATTCACCCCTCCACTTT.

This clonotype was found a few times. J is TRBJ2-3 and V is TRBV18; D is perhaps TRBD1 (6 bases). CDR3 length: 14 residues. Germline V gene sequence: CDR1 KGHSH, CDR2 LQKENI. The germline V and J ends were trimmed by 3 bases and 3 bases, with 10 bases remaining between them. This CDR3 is CASSPTGWTDTQYF. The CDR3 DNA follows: TGTGCCAGCTCACCCACAGGGTGGACAGATACGCAGTATTTT. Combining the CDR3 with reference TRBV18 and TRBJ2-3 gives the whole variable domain NAGVMQNPRHLVRRRGQEARLRCSPMKGHSHVYWYRQLPEEGLKFMVYLQKENIIDESGMPKERFSAEFPKEGPSILRIQQVVRGDSAAYFCASSPTGWTDTQYFGPGTRLTVL.

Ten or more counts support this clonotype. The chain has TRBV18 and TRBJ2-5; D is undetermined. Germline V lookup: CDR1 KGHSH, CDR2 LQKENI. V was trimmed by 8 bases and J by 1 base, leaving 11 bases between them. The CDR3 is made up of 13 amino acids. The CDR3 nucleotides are TGTGCCAGCGCCGAACGGATCCAAGAGACCCAGTACTTC. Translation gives CASAERIQETQYF. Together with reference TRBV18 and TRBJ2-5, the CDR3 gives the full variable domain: NAGVMQNPRHLVRRRGQEARLRCSPMKGHSHVYWYRQLPEEGLKFMVYLQKENIIDESGMPKERFSAEFPKEGPSILRIQQVVRGDSAAYFCASAERIQETQYFGPGTRLLVL.

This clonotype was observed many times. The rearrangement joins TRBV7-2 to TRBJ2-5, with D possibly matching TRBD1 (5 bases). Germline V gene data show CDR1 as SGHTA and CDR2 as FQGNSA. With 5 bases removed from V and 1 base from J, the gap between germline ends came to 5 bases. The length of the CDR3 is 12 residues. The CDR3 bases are TGTGCCAGCAGCCAGGGCCAAGAGACCCAGTACTTC. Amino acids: CASSQGQETQYF.

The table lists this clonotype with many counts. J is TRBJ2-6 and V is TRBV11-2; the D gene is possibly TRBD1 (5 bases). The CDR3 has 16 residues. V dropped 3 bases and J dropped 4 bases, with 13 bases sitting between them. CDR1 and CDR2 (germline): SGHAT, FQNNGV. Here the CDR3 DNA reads TGTGCCAGCAGCTTTCCACAGGCCCCCGGGGCCAACGTCCTGACTTTC. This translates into CASSFPQAPGANVLTF.

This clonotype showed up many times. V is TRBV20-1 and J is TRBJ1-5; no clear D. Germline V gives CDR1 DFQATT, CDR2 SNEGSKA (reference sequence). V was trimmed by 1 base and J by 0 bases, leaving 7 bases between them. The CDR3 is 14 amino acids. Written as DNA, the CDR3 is TGCAGTGCTAGAGGGAGTGATAGCAATCAGCCCCAGCATTTT. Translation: CSARGSDSNQPQHF.

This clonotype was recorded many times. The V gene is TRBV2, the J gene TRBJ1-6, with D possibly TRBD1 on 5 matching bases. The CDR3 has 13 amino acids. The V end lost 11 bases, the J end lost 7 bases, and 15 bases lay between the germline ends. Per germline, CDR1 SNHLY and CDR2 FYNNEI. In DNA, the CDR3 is TGTGCCTCCAACGGGGGTCGGAATTCACCCCTCCACTTT. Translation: CASNGGRNSPLHF.